This TCR beta chain derives from a study of blood T cell repertoires in COVID-19. At the level of the study: Sites in the United States, Italy and Spain provided acute and convalescent COVID-19 samples. PBMCs, B-cell-depleted T cells, or T cells provided the cDNA or gDNA that made up the material.

As processed by the authors: Reference gene primer amplification gave nucleated cell count estimates. Sequencing was performed with immunoSEQ multiplex PCR; in TCRdb, only in-frame clones are kept and a portion is missing. The V and J calls and clone size come from that table; D and trimming were worked out from the DNA. The profile shows about 64,000 clones, approximately 83% of them singletons. V was pared by 8 bases and J by 9 bases, with 11 bases between. Germline lookup yields CDR1 SGHRS and CDR2 YFSETQ. There are 10 residues in the CDR3. The clonotype comes from a man between 35 and 55 years old with acute or convalescent COVID-19. Input material: peripheral blood. This chain links TRBV5-1 with TRBJ1-1, with TRBD1 as a possible D gene (6 bases). The CDR3 reads CARPGHKAFF. CDR3 DNA: TGCGCCAGGCCGGGACACAAAGCTTTCTTT.